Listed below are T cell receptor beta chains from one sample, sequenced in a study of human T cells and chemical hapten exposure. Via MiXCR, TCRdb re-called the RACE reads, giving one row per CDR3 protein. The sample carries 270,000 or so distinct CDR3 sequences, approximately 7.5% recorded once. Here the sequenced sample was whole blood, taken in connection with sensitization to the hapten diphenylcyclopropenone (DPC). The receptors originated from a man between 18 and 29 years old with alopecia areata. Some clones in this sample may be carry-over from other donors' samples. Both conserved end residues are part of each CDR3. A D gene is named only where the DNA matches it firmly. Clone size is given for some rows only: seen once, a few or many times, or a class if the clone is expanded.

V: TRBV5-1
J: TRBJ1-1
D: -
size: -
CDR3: CASSLSGTTNTEAFF
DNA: TGCGCCAGCAGCTTATCGGGGACAACGAACACTGAAGCTTTCTTT

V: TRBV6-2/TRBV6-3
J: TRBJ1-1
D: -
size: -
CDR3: CASSYWANTEAFF
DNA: TGTGCCAGCAGTTACTGGGCGAACACTGAAGCTTTCTTT

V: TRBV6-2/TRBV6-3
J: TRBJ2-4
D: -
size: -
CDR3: CASRAGTALAKNIQYF
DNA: TGTGCCAGCAGGGCGGGGACAGCCCTAGCCAAAAACATTCAGTACTTC

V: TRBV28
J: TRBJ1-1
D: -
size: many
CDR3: CASSLWRQLGTEAFF
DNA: TGTGCCAGCAGTTTATGGCGGCAGCTCGGTACTGAAGCTTTCTTT

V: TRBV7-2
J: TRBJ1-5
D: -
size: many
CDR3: CASSLMGQGFGQPQHF
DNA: TGTGCCAGCAGCCTGATGGGCCAGGGGTTCGGGCAGCCCCAGCATTTT

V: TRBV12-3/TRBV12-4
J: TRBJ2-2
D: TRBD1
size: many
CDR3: CASSRWRTGVPGELFF
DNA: TGTGCCAGCAGTCGCTGGAGAACAGGGGTACCCGGGGAGCTGTTTTTT

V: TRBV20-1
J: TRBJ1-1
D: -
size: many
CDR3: CSASRQPTEAFF
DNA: TGCAGTGCTAGCCGGCAGCCCACTGAAGCTTTCTTT

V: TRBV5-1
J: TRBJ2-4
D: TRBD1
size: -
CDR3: CASSMTGFGKNIQYF
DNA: TGCGCCAGCAGTATGACAGGGTTTGGCAAAAACATTCAGTACTTC

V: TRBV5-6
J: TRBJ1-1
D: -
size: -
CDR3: CASSLGRSPLNTEAFF
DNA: TGTGCCAGCAGCTTGGGTCGGTCGCCCCTGAACACTGAAGCTTTCTTT

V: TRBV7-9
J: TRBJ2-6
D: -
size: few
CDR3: CASSYTGSGANVLTF
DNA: TGTGCCAGCAGCTACACAGGCTCTGGGGCCAACGTCCTGACTTTC

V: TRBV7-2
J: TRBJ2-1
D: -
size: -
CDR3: CASSKGLPIYNEQFF
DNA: TGTGCCAGCAGCAAGGGACTTCCGATCTACAATGAGCAGTTCTTC

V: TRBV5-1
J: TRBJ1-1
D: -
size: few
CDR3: CASSLTAGASTEAFF
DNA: TGCGCCAGCAGCTTGACTGCTGGGGCGAGCACTGAAGCTTTCTTT

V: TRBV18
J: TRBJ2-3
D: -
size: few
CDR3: CASSPRITDTQYF
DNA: TGTGCCAGCTCACCTCGGATAACAGATACGCAGTATTTT

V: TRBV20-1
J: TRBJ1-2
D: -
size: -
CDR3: CSAREVRSNYGYTF
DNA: TGCAGTGCTAGAGAAGTCAGGAGTAACTATGGCTACACCTTC

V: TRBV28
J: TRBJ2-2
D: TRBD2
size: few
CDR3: CASSFRGGYTGELFF
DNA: TGTGCCAGCAGTTTCCGGGGGGGATACACCGGGGAGCTGTTTTTT

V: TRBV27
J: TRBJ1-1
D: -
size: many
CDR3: CASSTHSIYTEAFF
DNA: TGTGCCAGCAGTACCCACAGTATCTACACTGAAGCTTTCTTT

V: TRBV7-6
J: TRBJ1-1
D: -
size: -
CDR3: CASSQFTGGRRTEAFF
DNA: TGTGCCAGCAGCCAGTTTACGGGGGGGCGTAGGACTGAAGCTTTCTTT

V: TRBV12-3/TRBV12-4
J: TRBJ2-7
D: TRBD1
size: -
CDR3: CASSFSGGYEQYF
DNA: TGTGCCAGCAGTTTCTCAGGGGGCTACGAGCAGTACTTC

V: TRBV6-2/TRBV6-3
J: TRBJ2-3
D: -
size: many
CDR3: CASTYLRGADTQYF
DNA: TGTGCCAGCACTTATCTCAGGGGTGCGGATACGCAGTATTTT